These 8 T cell receptor beta chains originate from one sample sequenced in a study of CD8 T cells in Susac syndrome. RNA amounts of about 0.5 to 1 ug underwent reverse transcription with random hexamers. TCRdb used MiXCR to reprocess the immunoSEQ multiplex PCR reads, holding one entry per CDR3 protein. The data show around 170,000 distinct CDR3 sequences, with roughly 95% seen just once and approximately 0.12% held by the top ten. The sample comprised CD4+ T cells from PBMCs. The receptors come from a human donor with Susac syndrome.

The rearrangement uses TRBV29-1 and TRBJ1-1; maybe TRBD1 (6 bases). The CDR3 extends over 14 amino acids. V dropped 6 bases and J dropped 3 bases, with 17 bases sitting between them. CDR1 is SQVTM, CDR2 ANQGSEA, per germline. CDR3 sequence reads: CSVRGGLADTEAFF. The CDR3 nucleotides read TGCAGCGTGAGGGGGGGATTGGCGGACACTGAAGCTTTCTTT.

The chain combines TRBV2 with TRBJ1-5; D may be TRBD1 (5 bases). The CDR3 totals 13 residues. Looked up from germline, CDR1 is SNHLY and CDR2 is FYNNEI. V lost 7 bases and J 5 bases, leaving 12 bases between the germline ends. CDR3 DNA: TGTGCCAGCACAGGGCAGGGCGATCAGCCCCAGCATTTT. Its protein product is CASTGQGDQPQHF.

This clonotype came up once. The CDR3 reads CASSVLATRDEQFF. For the CDR3, the DNA is TGTGCCAGCAGCGTTCTAGCTACGAGGGATGAGCAGTTCTTC. This rearrangement joins TRBV9 to TRBJ2-1; D may be TRBD2 (5 bases). V lost 2 bases and J 8 bases, leaving 14 bases between the germline ends. CDR3 length: 14 residues. Germline V CDR1 and CDR2: SGDLS, YYNGEE.

This rearrangement joins TRBV29-1 to TRBJ1-1; D is perhaps TRBD1 (5 bases). Germline loops: CDR1 SQVTM, CDR2 ANQGSEA. The CDR3 is made up of 15 amino acids. The V and J ends lost 3 bases and 0 bases respectively, with 14 bases between them. This chain's CDR3 is CSVEGGEAMNTEAFF. The CDR3 DNA reads as TGCAGCGTTGAGGGAGGGGAAGCTATGAACACTGAAGCTTTCTTT.

This chain links TRBV15 with TRBJ2-1; TRBD1 aligns across 7 bases. V trimming: 5 bases; J trimming: 2 bases; junction bases outside the gene matches: 3. Germline V CDR1 and CDR2: LNHNV, YYDKDF (reference sequence). The CDR3 totals 14 residues. Here the CDR3 reads CATSRDSTYNEQFF. The CDR3 DNA is TGTGCCACCAGCCGGGACAGTACCTACAATGAGCAGTTCTTC.

This clonotype was detected once. V and J are TRBV7-3 and TRBJ2-1, with TRBD1 identical over 8 bases. CDR3 length: 15 residues. With V trimmed by 0 bases and J by 5 bases, 3 bases remained unmatched. The V gene's germline CDR1 is SGHTA and CDR2 FQGTGA. The CDR3 spells CASSLTGQGDNEQFF. CDR3 in DNA: TGTGCCAGCAGCTTAACTGGACAGGGAGACAATGAGCAGTTCTTC.

A note on this clonotype: An end of the junction does not agree with germline; a read error may underlie this. The chain has TRBV13 and TRBJ1-1, with D perhaps TRBD1 (6 bases). The CDR3 is 15 residues long. Germline loops: CDR1 PRHDT, CDR2 FYEKMQ (reference sequence). CDR3 amino acids: CASRLGGGRFTEAFF. The CDR3 bases are TGTGCCAGCAGATTAGGCGGGGGGCGCTTTACTGAAGCTTTCTTT.

The V call is TRBV3-1, the J call TRBJ2-7, with TRBD2 identical over 8 bases. There are 14 residues in the CDR3. Germline V lookup: CDR1 LGHDT, CDR2 YNNKEL (reference sequence). V trimming: 4 bases; J trimming: 7 bases; junction bases outside the gene matches: 9. As DNA, the CDR3 is TGTGCCAGCAGCCCTTTAGCGGGATGGGGGGAGCAGTACTTC. Its protein product is CASSPLAGWGEQYF.